This T cell receptor (beta chain) was captured in a study of post-analysis software for immune sequencing data (dated by TCRdb to about 2015). The study in broad terms: Recorded disease courses included relapsing-remitting, secondary progressive and progressive-relapsing multiple sclerosis, with some patients lacking subtype annotation. Patient repertoires were compared against over ten previously published healthy control repertoires from donors aged 6 to 25 years. A subset of samples was prepared in parallel using single-end sample barcoding, then pooled and co-amplified after Illumina adapter ligation. The research as a whole found: About five TRBV segments, including TRBV5-6, TRBV5-1 and TRBV20-1, were significantly more frequent in patients than controls. Strong co-clustering of samples prepared in the same batch was shown by direct clustering with F measure, prompting a batch-effect correction. The control group was slightly older than the multiple sclerosis patient group. Multiple sclerosis patients had significantly lower normalized Chao1 diversity than controls, a result that suggests substantial peripheral T-cell clonal expansion.

The library was generated by PCR. TCRdb lists the instrument as Illumina HiSeq 2500. To reduce PCR and sequencing biases, unique molecular identifiers were incorporated into the TCR beta cDNA libraries. Every 1 to 10 million input T cells yielded some 500,000 cDNA molecules, meaning each molecule approximated one T cell. The patient libraries were prepared and sequenced with the same protocol used for the earlier healthy control dataset. Samples belonging to the same batch were prepared together, multiplexed and sequenced on a shared HiSeq lane. As for the authors' bioinformatics: Raw barcoded reads were processed with MIGEC, and single-read molecular identifier groups were discarded before consensus assembly and CDR3 extraction. VDJtools was used for post-analysis of the clonotype tables, and diversity was normalized by down-sampling every dataset to the size of the smallest sample. In repertoire overlap clustering, CDR3 amino acid sequences, but not nucleotide sequences, were matched to correct batch-related cross-sample contamination. Through fastp at Q25 and MiXCR, TCRdb rebuilt clones from the public reads, retaining in-frame beta chains. CDR3 protein duplicates are merged, each entry listing the most common genes and DNA. These V and J calls originate from TCRdb's pipeline instead of the authors' own analysis. Counted in this sample were a few hundred thousand distinct CDR3 sequences; around 34% of them appeared once. Together, the top ten hold around 6% of the sample.

CDR1 and CDR2, looked up from the germline V gene, are SGHDN and FVKESK. V is clipped by 0 bases and J by 2 bases, and the sequence between their germline boundaries is 8 bases long. The CDR3 spans 15 residues, from the cysteine through the phenylalanine. The DNA shown is the 45-base CDR3, in frame from base 1. TCR beta repertoires were profiled from peripheral blood of more than ten young patients with multiple sclerosis to demonstrate the VDJtools post-analysis software. The multiple sclerosis patients were children and adolescents ranging in age from about 6 to 17 years. This clonotype occurred a few times. Which antigen it targets is not known. The record has no base qualities; no much larger clone is one base away.

Input material: blood. The clonotype was recovered from a girl aged 2-17 years with multiple sclerosis. The chain was built from TRBV14 and TRBJ2-1, with no reliable assignment of the D segment. The bases are TGTGCCAGCAGCCAAGAGGGCGGCCCCTACAATGAGCAGTTCTTC. This translates into CASSQEGGPYNEQFF. When the CDR3 is completed using the reference TRBV14 and TRBJ2-1 genes on either side, the full variable domain is EAGVTQFPSHSVIEKGQTVTLRCDPISGHDNLYWYRRVMGKEIKFLLHFVKESKQDESGMPNNRFLAERTGGTYSTLKVQPAELEDSGVYFCASSQEGGPYNEQFFGPGTRLTVL.